This entry concerns a single T cell receptor (beta chain). The antigen is not known. The immunoSEQ assay was version 4, run in survey mode. Here immunoSEQ multiplex PCR was the method, and the copy in TCRdb shows in-frame clones only, minus some. The sample has 30,000 to 45,000 clones; 75% to 85% are singletons. This entry is derived from a study of persistence of HIV-infected CD4 T cells. Study in general: Isolated cells were CMV- and HIV-1 Gag-responding CD4+ T cells. Points from the study as a whole: Antigen-responding cells were enriched for degenerate expanded CDR3beta sequences.

V shed 2 bases and J shed 2 bases, with 23 bases lying between them. The CDR3 length is 19 residues. Per germline, CDR1 SGHKS and CDR2 YYEKEE (reference sequence). An overlapping HIV-1 Gag peptide pool stimulated these cells at about 1 ug/peptide/mL. Sorted nonresponding memory CD4+ T cells were CD40L-negative, CD69-negative, CD45RO-high. Donors had undetectable plasma HIV-1 RNA, under 50 copies/mL, for 4+ years. The receptor was derived from an adult with HIV. The donor label of this sample is uncertain. J is TRBJ1-5 and V is TRBV5-5; possibly TRBD1 for D (5 bases). Here the sequenced sample was cultured CD4+ T cells from PBMCs, taken from a patient who received antiretroviral therapy. DNA of the CDR3: TGTGCCAGCAGCTTCATTCTCGACAGTCTTGACCCTGGCAATCAGCCCCAGCATTTT. Protein sequence: CASSFILDSLDPGNQPQHF.